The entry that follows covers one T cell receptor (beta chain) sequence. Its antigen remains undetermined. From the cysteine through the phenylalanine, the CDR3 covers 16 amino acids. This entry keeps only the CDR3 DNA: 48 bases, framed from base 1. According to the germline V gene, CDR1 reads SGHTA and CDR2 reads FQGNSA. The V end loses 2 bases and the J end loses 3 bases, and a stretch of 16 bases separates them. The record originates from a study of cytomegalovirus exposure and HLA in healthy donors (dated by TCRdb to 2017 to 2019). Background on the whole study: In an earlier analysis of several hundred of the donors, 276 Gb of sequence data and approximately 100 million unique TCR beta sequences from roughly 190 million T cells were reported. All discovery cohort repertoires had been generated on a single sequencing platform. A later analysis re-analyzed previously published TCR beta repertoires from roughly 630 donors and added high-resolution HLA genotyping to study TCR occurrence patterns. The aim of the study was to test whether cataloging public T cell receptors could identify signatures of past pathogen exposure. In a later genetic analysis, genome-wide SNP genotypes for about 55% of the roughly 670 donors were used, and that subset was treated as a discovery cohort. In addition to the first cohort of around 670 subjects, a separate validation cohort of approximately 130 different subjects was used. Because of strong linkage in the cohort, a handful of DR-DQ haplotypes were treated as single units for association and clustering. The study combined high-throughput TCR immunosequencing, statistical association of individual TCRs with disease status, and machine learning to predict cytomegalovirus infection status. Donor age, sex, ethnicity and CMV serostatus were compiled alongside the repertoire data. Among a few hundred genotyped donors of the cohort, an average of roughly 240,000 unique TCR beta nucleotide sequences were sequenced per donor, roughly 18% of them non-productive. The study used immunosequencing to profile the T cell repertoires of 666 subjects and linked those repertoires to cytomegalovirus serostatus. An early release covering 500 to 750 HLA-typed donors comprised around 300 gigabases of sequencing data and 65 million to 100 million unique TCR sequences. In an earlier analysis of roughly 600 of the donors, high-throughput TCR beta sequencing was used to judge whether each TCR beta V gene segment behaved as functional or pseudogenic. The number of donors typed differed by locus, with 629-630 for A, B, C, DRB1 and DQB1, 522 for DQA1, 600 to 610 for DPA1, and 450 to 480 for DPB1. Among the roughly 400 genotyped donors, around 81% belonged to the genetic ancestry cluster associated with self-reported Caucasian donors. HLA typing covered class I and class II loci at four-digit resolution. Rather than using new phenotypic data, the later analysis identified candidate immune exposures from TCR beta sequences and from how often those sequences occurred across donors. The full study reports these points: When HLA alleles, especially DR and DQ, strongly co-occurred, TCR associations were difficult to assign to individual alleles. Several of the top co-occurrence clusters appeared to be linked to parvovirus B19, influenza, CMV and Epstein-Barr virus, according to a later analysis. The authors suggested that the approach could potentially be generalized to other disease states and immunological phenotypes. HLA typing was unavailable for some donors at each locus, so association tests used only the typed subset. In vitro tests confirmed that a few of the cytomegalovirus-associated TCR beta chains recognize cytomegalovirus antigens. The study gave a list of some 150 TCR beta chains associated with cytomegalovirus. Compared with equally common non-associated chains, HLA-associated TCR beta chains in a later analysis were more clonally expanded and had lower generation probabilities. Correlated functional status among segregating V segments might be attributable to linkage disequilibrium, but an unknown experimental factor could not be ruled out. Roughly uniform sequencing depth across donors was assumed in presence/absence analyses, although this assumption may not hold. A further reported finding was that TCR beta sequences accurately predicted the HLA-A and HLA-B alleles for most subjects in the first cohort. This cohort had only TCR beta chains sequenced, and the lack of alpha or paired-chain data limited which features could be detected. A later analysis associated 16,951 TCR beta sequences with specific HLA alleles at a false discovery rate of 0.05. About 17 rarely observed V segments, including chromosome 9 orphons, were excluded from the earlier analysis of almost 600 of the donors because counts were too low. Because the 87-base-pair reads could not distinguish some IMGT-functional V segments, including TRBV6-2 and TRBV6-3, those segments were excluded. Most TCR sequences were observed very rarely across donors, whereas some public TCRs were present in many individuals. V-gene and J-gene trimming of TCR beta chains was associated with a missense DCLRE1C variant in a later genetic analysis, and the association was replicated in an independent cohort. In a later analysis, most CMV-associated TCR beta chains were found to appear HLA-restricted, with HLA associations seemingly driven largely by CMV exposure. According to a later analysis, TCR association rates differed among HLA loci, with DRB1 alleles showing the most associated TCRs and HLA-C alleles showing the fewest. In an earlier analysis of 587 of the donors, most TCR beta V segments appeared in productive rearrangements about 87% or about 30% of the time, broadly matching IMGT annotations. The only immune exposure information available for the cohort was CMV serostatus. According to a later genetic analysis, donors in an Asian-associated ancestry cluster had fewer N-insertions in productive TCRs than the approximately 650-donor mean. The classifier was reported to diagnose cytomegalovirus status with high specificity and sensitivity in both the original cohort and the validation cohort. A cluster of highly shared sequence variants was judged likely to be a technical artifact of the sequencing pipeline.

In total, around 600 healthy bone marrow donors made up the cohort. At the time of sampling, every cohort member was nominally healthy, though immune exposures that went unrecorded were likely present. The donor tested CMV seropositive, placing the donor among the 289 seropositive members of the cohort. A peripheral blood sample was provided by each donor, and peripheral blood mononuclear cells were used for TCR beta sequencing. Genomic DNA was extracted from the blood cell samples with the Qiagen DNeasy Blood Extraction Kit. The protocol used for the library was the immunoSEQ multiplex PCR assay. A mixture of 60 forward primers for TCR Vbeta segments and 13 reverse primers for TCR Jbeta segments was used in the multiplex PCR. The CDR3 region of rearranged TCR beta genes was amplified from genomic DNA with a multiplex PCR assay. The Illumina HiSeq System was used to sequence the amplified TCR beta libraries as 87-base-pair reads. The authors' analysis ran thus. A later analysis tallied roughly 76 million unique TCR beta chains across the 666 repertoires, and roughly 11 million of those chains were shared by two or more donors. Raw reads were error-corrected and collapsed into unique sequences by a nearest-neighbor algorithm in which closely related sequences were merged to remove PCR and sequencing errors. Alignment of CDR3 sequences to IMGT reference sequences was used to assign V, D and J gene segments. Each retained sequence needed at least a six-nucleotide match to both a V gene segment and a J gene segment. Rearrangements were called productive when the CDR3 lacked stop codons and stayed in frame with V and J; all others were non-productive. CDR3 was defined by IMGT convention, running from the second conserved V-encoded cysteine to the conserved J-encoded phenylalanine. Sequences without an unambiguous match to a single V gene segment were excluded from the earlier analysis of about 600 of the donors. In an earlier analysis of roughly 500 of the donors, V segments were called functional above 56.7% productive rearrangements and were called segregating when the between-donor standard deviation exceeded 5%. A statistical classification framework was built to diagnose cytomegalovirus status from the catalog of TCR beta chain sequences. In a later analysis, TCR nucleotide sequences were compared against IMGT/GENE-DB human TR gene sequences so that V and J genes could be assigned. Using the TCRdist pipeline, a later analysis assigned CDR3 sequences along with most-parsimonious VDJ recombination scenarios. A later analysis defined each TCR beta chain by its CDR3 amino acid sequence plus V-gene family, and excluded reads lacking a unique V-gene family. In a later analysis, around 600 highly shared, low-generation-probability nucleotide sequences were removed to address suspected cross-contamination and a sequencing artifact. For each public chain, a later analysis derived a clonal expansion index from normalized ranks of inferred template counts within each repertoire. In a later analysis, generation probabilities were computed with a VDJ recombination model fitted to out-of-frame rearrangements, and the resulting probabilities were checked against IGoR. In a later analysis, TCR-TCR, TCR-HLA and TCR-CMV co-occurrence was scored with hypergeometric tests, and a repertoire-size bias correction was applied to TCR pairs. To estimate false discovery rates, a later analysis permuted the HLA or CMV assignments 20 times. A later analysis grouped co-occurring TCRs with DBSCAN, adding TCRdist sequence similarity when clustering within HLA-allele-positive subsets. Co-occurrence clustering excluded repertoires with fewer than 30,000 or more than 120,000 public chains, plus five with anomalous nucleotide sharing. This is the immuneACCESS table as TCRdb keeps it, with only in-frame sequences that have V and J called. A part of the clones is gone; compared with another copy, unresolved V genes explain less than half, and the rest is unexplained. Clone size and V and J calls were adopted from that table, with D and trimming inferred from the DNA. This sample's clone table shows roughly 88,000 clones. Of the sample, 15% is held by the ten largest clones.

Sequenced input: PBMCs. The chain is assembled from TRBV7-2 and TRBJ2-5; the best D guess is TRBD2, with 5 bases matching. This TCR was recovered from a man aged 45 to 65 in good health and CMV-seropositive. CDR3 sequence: CASSLIARPEEETQYF. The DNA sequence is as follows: TGTGCCAGCAGCTTAATAGCGCGCCCTGAGGAAGAGACCCAGTACTTC.